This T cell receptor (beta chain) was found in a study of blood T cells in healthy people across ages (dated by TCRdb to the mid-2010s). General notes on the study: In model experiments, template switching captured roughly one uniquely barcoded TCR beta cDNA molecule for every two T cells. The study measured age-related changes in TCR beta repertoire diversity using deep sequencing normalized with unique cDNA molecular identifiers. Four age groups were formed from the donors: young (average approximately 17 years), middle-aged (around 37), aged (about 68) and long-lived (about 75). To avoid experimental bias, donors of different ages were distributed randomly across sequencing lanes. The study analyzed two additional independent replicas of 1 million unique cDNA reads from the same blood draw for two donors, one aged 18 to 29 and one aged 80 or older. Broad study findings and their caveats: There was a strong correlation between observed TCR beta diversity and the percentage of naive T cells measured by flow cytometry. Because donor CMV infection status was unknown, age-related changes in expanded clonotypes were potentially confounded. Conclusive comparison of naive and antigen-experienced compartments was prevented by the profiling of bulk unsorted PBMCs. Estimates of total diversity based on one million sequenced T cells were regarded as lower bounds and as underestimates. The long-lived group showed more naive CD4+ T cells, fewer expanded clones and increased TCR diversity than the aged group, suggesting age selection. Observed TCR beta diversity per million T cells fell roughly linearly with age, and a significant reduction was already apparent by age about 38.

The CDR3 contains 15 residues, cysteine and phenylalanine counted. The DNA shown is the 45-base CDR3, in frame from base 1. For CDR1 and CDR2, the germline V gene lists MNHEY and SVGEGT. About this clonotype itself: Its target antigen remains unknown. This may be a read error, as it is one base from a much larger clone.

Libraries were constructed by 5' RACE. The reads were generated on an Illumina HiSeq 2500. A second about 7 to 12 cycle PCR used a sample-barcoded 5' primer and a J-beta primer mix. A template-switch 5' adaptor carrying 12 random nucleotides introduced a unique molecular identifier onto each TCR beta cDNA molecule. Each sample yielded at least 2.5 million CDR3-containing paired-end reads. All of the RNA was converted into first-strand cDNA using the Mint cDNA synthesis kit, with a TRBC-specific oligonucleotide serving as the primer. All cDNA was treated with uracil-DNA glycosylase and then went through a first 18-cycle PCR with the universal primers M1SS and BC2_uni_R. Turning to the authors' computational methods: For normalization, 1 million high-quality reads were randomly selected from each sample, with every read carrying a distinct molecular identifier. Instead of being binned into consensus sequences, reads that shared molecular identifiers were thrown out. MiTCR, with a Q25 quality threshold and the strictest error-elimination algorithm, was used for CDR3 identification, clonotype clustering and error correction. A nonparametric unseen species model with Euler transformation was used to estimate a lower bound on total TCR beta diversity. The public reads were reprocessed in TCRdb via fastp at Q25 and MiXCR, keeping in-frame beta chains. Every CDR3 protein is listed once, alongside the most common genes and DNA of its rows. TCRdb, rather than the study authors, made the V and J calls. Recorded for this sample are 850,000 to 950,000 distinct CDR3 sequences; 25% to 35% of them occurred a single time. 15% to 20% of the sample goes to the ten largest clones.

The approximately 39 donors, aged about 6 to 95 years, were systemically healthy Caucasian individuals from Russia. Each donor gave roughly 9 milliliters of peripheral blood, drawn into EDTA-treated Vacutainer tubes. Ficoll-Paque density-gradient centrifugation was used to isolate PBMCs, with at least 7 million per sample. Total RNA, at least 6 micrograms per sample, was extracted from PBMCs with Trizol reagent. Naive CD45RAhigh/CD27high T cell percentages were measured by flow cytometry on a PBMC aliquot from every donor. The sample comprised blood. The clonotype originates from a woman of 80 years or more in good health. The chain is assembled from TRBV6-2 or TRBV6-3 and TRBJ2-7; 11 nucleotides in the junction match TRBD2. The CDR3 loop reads CASSRLAGSSYEQHF. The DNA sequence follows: TGTGCCAGCAGCAGACTAGCGGGGAGCTCCTACGAGCAGCACTTC.